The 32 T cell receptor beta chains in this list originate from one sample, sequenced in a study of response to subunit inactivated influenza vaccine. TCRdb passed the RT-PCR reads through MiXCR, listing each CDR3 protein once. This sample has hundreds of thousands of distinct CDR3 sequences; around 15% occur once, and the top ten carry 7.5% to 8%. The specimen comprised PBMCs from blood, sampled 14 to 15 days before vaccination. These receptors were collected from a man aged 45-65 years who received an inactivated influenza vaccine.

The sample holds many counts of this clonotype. The CDR3 DNA sequence: TGTGCCAGCAGCTCAAAAATGACAGGTCTTCAGTACTTC. This gives the protein CASSSKMTGLQYF. This chain joins TRBV7-6 and TRBJ2-7, with D possibly matching TRBD1 (6 bases). CDR3 size: 13 residues. V lost 4 bases, J lost 10 bases, and 17 bases lay in between. Per germline, CDR1 SGHVS and CDR2 FNYEAQ.

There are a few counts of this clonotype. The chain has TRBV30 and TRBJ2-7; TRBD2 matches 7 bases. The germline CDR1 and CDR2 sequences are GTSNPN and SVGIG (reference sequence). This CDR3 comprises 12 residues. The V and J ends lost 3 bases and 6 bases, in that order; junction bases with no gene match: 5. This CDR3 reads CAWRWGGSEQYF. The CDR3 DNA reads TGTGCCTGGAGGTGGGGGGGGAGCGAGCAGTACTTC.

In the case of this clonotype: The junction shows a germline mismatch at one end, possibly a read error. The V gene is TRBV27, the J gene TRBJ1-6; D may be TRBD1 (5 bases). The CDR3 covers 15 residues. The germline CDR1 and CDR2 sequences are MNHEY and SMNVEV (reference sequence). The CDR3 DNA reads TGTGCCAGCATGAGGCAGGGTGTCCATAATTCACCCCTCGACTTT. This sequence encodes CASMRQGVHNSPLDF.

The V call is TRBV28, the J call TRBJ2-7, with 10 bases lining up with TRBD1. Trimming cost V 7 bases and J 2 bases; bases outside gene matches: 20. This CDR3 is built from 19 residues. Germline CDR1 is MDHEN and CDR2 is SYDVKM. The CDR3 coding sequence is TGTGCCAGCACTATACCGACGACAGGGGGCCCGGAACCTCCCTACGAGCAGTACTTC. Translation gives CASTIPTTGGPEPPYEQYF.

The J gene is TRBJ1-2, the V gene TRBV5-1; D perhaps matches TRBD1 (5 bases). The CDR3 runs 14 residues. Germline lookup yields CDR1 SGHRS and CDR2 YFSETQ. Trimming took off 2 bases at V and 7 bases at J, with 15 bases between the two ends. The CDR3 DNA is TGCGCCAGCAGCTTAGGAGACAGACTGCCTGGCTACACCTTC. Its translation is CASSLGDRLPGYTF.

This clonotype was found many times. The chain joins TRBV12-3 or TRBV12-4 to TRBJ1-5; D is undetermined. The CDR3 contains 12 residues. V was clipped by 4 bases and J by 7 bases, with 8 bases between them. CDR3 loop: CASSSLRQPQHF. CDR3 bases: TGTGCCAGCAGTTCCCTCCGGCAGCCCCAGCATTTT.

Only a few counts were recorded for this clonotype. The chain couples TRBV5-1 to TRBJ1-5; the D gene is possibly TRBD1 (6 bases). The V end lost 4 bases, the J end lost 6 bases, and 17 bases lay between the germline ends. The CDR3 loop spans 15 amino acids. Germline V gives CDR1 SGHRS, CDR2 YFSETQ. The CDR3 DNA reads TGCGCCAGCAGCCCGGGGGGGCTGGAGGGTCAGCCCCAGCATTTT. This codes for CASSPGGLEGQPQHF. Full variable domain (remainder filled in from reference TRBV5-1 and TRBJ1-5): KAGVTQTPRYLIKTRGQQVTLSCSPISGHRSVSWYQQTPGQGLQFLFEYFSETQRNKGNFPGRFSGRQFSNSRSEMNVSTLELGDSALYLCASSPGGLEGQPQHFGDGTRLSIL.

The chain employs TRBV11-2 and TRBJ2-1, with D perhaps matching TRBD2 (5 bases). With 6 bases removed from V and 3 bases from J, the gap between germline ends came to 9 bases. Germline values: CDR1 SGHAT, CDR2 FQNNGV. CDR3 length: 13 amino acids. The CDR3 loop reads CASRHRDYNEQFF. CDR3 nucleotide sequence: TGTGCCAGCAGGCACCGGGACTACAATGAGCAGTTCTTC.

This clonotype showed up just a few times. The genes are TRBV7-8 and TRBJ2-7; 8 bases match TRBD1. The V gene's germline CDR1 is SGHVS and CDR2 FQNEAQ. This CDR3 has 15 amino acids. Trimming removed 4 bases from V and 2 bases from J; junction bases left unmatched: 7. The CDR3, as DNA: TGTGCCAGCAGCTCCTGGACAGGGATAACCTACGAGCAGTACTTC. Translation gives CASSSWTGITYEQYF.

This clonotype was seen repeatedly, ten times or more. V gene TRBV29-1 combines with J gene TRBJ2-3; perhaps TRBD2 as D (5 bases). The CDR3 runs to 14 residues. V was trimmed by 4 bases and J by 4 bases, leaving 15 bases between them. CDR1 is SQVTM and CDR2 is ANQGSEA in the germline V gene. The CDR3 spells CSVGSSASSDTQYF. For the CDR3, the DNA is TGCAGCGTTGGTTCGAGTGCTAGCTCAGATACGCAGTATTTT.

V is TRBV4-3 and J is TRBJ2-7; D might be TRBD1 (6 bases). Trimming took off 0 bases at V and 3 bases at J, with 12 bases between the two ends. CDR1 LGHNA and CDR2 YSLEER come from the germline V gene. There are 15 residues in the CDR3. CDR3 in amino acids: CASSQESGRGYEQYF. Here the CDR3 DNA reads TGCGCCAGCAGCCAAGAAAGCGGCAGGGGCTACGAGCAGTACTTC.

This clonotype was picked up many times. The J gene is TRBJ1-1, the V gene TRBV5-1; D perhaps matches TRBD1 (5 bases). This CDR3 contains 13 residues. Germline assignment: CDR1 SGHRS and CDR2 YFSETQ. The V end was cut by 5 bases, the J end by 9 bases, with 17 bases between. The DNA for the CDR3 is TGCGCCAGCAGGGTCGGGGGAGGGATGCAAGCTTTCTTT. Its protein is CASRVGGGMQAFF.

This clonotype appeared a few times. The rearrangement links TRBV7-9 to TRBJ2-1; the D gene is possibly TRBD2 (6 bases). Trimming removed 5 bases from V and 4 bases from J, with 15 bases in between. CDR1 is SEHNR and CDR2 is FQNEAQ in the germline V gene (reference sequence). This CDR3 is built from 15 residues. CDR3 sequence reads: CASSPQAAGYNEQFF. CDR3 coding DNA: TGTGCCAGCAGCCCCCAGGCGGCGGGGTACAATGAGCAGTTCTTC.

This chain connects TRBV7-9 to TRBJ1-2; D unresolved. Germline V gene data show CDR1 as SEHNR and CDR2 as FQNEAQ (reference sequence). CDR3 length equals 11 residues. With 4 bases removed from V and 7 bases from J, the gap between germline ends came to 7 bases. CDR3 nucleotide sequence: TGTGCCAGCAGCTCTCTCCTTGGCTACACCTTC. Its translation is CASSSLLGYTF.

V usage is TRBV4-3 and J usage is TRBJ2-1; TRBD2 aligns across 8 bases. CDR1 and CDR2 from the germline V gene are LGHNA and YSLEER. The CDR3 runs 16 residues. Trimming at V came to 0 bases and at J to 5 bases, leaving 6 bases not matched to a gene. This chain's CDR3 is CASSQDQLAGHNEQFF. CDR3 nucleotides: TGCGCCAGCAGCCAAGATCAATTAGCGGGACACAATGAGCAGTTCTTC.

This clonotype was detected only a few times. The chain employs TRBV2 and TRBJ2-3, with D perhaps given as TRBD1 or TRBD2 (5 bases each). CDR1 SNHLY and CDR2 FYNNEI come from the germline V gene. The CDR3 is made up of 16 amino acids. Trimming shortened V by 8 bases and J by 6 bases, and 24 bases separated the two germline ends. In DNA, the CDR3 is TGTGCCAGCCGCCGGGACGGTTTGGTAGTACCTGATACGCAGTATTTT. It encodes CASRRDGLVVPDTQYF.

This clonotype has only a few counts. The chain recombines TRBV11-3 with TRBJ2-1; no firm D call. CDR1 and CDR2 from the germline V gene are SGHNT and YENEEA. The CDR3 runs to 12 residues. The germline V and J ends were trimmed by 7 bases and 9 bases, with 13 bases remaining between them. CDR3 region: CASTQRVPEQFF. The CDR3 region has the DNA TGTGCCAGCACCCAAAGGGTTCCTGAGCAGTTCTTC.

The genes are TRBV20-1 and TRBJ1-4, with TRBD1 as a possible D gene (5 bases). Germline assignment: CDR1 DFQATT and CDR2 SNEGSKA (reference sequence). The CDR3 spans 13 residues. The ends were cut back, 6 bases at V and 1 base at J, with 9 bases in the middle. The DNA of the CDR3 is TGCAGTGCCAGGGAGGGAACTAATGAAAAACTGTTTTTT. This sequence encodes CSAREGTNEKLFF.

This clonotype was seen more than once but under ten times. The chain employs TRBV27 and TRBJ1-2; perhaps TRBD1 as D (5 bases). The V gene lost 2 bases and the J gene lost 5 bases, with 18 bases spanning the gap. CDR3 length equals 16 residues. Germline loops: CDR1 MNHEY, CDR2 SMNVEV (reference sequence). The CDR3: CASSLKGRDGTYGYTF. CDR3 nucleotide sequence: TGTGCCAGCAGTTTAAAGGGTCGGGACGGGACTTATGGCTACACCTTC.

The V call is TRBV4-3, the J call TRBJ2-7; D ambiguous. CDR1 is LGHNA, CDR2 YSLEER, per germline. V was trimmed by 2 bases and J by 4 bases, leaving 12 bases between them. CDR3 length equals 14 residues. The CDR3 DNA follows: TGCGCCAGCAGCCAAAGGGTGGGCACTTACGAGCAGTACTTC. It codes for CASSQRVGTYEQYF.

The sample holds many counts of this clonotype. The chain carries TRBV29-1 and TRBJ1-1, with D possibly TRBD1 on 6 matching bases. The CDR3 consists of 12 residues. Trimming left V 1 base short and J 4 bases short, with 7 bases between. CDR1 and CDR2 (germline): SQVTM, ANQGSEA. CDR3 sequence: CSVEVGATEAFF. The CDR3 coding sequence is TGCAGCGTTGAAGTGGGGGCCACTGAAGCTTTCTTT.

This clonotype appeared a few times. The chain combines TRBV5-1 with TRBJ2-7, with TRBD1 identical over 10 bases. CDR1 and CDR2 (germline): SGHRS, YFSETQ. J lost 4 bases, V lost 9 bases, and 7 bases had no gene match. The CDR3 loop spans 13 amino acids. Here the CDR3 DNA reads TGCGCCACGCGGAGGACAGGGGGTTACGAGCAGTACTTC. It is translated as CATRRTGGYEQYF. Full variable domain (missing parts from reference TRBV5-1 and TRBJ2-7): KAGVTQTPRYLIKTRGQQVTLSCSPISGHRSVSWYQQTPGQGLQFLFEYFSETQRNKGNFPGRFSGRQFSNSRSEMNVSTLELGDSALYLCATRRTGGYEQYFGPGTRLTVT.

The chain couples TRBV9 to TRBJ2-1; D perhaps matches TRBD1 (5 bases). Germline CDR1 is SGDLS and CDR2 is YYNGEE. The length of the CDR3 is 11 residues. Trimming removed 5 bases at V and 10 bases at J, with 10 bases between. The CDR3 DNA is TGTGCCAGCAGTAAAGACAGAGAGCAGTTCTTC. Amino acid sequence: CASSKDREQFF.

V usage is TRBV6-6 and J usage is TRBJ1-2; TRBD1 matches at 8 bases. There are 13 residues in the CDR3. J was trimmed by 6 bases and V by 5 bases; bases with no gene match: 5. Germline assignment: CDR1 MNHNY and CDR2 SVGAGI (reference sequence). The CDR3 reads CASSPRGLNGYTF. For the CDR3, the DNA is TGTGCCAGCAGTCCCAGGGGGCTAAATGGCTACACCTTC.

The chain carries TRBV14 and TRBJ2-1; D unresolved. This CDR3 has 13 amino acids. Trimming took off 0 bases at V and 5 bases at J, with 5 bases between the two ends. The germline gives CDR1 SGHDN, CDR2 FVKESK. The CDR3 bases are TGTGCCAGCAGCCAAGATTGGAACAATGAGCAGTTCTTC. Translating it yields CASSQDWNNEQFF.

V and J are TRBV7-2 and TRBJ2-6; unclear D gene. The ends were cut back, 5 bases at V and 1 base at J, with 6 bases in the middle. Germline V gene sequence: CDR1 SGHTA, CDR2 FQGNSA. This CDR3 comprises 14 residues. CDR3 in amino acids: CASSPLSGANVLTF. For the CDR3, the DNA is TGTGCCAGCAGCCCCTTATCTGGGGCCAACGTCCTGACTTTC.

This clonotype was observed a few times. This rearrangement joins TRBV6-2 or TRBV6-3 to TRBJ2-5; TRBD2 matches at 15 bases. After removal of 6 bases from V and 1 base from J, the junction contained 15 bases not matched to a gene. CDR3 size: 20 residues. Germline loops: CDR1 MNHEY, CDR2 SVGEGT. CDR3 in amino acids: CASRHRWGTSGRSTQETQYF. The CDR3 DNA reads TGTGCCAGCAGGCACCGTTGGGGGACTAGCGGGAGGTCCACCCAAGAGACCCAGTACTTC.

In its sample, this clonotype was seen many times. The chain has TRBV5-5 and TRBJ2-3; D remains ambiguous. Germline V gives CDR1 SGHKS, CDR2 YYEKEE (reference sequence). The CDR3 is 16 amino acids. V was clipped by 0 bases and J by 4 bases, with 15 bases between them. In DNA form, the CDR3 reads TGTGCCAGCAGCTTGGTCGGCAGTTCAAGCGCAGATACGCAGTATTTT. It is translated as CASSLVGSSSADTQYF.

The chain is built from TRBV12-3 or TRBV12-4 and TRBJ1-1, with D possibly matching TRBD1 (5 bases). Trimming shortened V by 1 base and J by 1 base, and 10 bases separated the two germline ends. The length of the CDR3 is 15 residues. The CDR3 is CASSLEGLPNTEAFF. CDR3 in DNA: TGTGCCAGCAGTTTAGAGGGACTCCCGAACACTGAAGCTTTCTTT.

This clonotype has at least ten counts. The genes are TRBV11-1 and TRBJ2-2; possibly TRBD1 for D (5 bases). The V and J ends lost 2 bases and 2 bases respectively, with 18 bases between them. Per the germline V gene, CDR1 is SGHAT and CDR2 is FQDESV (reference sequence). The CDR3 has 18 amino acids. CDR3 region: CASSLPVGRERNTGELFF. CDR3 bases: TGTGCCAGCAGCTTACCTGTGGGCAGGGAACGAAACACCGGGGAGCTGTTTTTT.

CDR3 amino acids: CAWRAGGGNEQFF. The CDR3, as DNA: TGTGCCTGGAGGGCGGGAGGGGGGAATGAGCAGTTCTTC. The V call is TRBV30, the J call TRBJ2-1; TRBD2 aligns across 9 bases. Germline V CDR1 and CDR2: GTSNPN, SVGIG (reference sequence). V shed 3 bases, J shed 7 bases, and the junction held 4 bases outside the gene matches. This CDR3 region has 13 residues.

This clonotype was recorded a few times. CDR3 region: CASPGDRGRMNTEAFF. The CDR3 DNA reads as TGTGCCAGCCCGGGGGACAGGGGGAGGATGAACACTGAAGCTTTCTTT. The J gene is TRBJ1-1, the V gene TRBV2, with TRBD1 matching over 11 bases. This CDR3 is 16 amino acids long. After removal of 8 bases from V and 0 bases from J, the junction contained 8 bases not matched to a gene. Per germline, CDR1 SNHLY and CDR2 FYNNEI.